This T cell receptor beta chain was recorded in a study of blood T cell repertoires in COVID-19. Across the whole study: PBMCs, B-cell-depleted T cells, or T cells were the source of the cDNA or gDNA that made up the material.

Some clones are missing from TCRdb's copy, which holds only in-frame ones; the method was immunoSEQ multiplex PCR. Of some 15,000 clones listed, 80% to 90% were seen once; the top ten hold over 12%. Trimming took 0 bases from V and 4 from J; bases not matched to a gene: 10. The CDR3 extends over 18 amino acids. The V gene's germline CDR1 is KGHSH and CDR2 LQKENI. V is TRBV18 and J is TRBJ1-2; 11 bases align to TRBD1. Material: peripheral blood. The TCR comes from a middle-aged man with active COVID-19. As DNA, the CDR3 is TGTGCCAGCTCACCACCGAATTCGGGACAGGGGGTTATCTATGGCTACACCTTC. The encoded protein is CASSPPNSGQGVIYGYTF. Full variable domain (missing parts from reference TRBV18 and TRBJ1-2): NAGVMQNPRHLVRRRGQEARLRCSPMKGHSHVYWYRQLPEEGLKFMVYLQKENIIDESGMPKERFSAEFPKEGPSILRIQQVVRGDSAAYFCASSPPNSGQGVIYGYTFGSGTRLTVV.